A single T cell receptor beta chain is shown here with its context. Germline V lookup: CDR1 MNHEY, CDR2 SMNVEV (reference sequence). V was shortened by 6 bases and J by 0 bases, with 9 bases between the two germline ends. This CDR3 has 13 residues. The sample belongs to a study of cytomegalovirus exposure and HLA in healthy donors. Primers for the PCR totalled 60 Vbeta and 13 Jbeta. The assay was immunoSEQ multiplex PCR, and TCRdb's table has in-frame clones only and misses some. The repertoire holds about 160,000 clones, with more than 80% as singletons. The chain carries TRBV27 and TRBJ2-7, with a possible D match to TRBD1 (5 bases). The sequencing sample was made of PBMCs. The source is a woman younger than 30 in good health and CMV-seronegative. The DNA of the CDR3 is TGTGCCAGCAGACGCCAGGGCTCCTACGAGCAGTACTTC. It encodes CASRRQGSYEQYF.